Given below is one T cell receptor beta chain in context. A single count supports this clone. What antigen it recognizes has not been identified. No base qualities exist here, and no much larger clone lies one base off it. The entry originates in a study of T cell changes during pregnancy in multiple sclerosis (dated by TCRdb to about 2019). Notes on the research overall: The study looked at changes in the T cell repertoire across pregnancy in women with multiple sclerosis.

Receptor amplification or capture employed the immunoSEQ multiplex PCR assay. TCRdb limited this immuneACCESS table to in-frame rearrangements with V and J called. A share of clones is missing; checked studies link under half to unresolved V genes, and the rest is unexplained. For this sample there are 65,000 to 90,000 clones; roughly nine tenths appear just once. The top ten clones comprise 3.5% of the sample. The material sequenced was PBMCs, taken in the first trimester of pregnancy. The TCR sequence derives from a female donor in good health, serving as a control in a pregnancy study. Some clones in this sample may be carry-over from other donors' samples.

The DNA is TGTGCCAGCAGTTCGGCCAGGGAGGCGGGTGGCTACACCTTC. This is translated as CASSSAREAGGYTF. Recombination connected TRBV27 to TRBJ1-2, with a weak D call of TRBD1 (5 bases match). The V end loses 4 bases and the J end loses 7 bases, and a stretch of 16 bases separates them. According to the germline V gene (reference sequence), CDR1 reads MNHEY and CDR2 reads SMNVEV. The CDR3, from cysteine to phenylalanine, totals 14 residues. The entry retains the CDR3 DNA only, 42 bases that are in frame from base 1.